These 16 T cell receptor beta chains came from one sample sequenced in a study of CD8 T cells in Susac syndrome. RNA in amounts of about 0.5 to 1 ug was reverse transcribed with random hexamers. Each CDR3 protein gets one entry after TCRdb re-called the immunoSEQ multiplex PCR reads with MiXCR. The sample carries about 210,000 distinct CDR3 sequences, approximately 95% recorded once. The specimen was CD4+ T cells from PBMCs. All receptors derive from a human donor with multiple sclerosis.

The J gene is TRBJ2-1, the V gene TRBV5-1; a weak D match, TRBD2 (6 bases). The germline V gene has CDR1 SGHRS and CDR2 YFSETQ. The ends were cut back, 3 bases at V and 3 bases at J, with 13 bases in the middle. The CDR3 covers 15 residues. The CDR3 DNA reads TGCGCCAGCAGCTCCGGGGCTAGCGACTACAATGAGCAGTTCTTC. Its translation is CASSSGASDYNEQFF.

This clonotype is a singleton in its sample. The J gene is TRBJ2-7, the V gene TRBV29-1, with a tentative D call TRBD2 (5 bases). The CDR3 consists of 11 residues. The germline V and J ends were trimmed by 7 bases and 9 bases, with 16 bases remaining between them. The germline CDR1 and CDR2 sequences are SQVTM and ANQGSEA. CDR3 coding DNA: TGCAGCGCCGAGGACGGCGCGGGGCAGTACTTC. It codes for CSAEDGAGQYF.

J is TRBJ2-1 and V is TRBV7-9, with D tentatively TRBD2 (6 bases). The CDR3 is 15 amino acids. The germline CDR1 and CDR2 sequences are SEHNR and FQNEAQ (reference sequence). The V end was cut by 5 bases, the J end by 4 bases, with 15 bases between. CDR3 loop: CASSRSGARYNEQFF. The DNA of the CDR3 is TGTGCCAGCAGCCGTAGCGGAGCGCGTTACAATGAGCAGTTCTTC.

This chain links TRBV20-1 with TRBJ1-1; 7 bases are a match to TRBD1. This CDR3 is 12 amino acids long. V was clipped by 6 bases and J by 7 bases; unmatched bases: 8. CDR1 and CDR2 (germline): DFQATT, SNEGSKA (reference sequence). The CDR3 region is CSAGRTGREAFF. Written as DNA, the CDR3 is TGCAGTGCAGGGAGGACAGGTCGTGAAGCTTTCTTT.

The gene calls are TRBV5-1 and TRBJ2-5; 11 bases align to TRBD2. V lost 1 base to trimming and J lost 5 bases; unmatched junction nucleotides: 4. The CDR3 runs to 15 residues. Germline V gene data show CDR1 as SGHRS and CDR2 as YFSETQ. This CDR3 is CASSLLASGGETQYF. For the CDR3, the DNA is TGCGCCAGCAGCTTGCTGGCTAGCGGGGGGGAGACCCAGTACTTC.

CDR3 bases: TGCAGTGCTAGAGGTATAGAGGAGCAGTACTTC. Residues: CSARGIEEQYF. This chain joins TRBV20-1 and TRBJ2-7; unclear D gene. The CDR3 totals 11 residues. Germline V CDR1 and CDR2: DFQATT, SNEGSKA (reference sequence). Trimming pared 1 base from V and 7 bases from J, leaving 8 bases between.

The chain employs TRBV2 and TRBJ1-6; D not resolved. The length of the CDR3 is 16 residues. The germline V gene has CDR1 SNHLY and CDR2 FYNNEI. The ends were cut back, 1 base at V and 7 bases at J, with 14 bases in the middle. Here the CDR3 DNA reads TGTGCCAGCAGTGAAGAATTGGTGGAAGCAAATTCACCCCTCCACTTT. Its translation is CASSEELVEANSPLHF.

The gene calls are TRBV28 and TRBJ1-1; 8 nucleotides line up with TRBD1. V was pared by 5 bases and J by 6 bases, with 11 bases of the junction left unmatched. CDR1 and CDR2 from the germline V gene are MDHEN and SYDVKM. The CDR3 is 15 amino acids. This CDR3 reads CASSLRTGNIAEAFF. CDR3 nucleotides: TGTGCCAGCAGTCTCCGGACAGGGAATATCGCTGAAGCTTTCTTT.

The CDR3 region is CASSSQASRGHGTEAFF. The CDR3 coding sequence is TGTGCCAGCAGCTCTCAAGCGTCGAGGGGTCATGGTACTGAAGCTTTCTTT. The J gene is TRBJ1-1, the V gene TRBV3-1; TRBD1 might be the D (5 bases). The CDR3 covers 17 residues. CDR1 and CDR2 (germline): LGHDT, YNNKEL (reference sequence). V was trimmed by 5 bases and J by 5 bases, leaving 24 bases between them.

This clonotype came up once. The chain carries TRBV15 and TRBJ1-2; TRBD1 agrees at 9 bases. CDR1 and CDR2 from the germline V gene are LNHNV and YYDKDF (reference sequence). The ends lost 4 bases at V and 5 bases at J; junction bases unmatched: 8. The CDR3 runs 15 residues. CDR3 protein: CATSMNTGGGYGYTF. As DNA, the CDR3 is TGTGCCACCAGCATGAACACAGGGGGCGGTTATGGCTACACCTTC.

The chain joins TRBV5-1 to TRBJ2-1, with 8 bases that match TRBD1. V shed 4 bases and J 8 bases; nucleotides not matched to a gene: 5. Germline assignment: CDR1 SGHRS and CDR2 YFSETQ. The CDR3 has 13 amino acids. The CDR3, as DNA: TGCGCCAGCAGCCTGACAGGGGAGTATGAGCAGTTCTTC. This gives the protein CASSLTGEYEQFF.

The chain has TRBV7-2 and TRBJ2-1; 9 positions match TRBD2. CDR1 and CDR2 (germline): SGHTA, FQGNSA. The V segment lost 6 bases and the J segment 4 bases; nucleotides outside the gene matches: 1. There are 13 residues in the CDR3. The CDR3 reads CASRRGGYNEQFF. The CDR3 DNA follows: TGTGCCAGCAGGCGGGGGGGATACAATGAGCAGTTCTTC.

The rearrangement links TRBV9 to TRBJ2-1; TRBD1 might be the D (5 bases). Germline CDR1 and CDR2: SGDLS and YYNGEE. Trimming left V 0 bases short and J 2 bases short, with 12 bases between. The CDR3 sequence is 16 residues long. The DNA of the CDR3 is TGTGCCAGCAGCGTAGAACCTACCAGGGCCTACAATGAGCAGTTCTTC. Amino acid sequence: CASSVEPTRAYNEQFF.

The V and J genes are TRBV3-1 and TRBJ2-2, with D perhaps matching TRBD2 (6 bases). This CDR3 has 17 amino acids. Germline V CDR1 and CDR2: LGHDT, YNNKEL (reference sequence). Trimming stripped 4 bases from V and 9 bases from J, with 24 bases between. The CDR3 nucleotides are TGTGCCAGCAGCCCGTCCCCCAACAGATTTAGCGGTTGGGAGCTGTTTTTT. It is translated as CASSPSPNRFSGWELFF.

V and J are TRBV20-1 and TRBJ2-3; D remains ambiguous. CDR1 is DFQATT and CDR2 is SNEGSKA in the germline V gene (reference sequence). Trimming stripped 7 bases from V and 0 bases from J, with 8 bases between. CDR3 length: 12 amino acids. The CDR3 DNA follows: TGCAGTGTAGAGAATAGCACAGATACGCAGTATTTT. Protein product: CSVENSTDTQYF.

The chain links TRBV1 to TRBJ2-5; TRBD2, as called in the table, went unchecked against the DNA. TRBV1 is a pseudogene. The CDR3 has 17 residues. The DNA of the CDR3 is TGCACCAGCAGCCAAGGATCTAGCGGGGGGGCTCGGGAGACCCAGTACTTC. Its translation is CTSSQGSSGGARETQYF.